These 31 T cell receptor beta chains were sequenced from one sample in a study of T cells in Graves' hyperthyroidism and ophthalmopathy. Amplified TCR beta CDR3 regions derived from RNA transcripts. First-round RT-PCR targeting the TCR CDR3 was performed with the HTBI primer set. TCRdb recomputed calls from the multiplex PCR reads with MiXCR, one row per CDR3 protein. This table holds some 620,000 distinct CDR3 sequences, roughly 15% found once. The material sequenced was blood. The receptors come from a woman in her twenties or thirties with Graves' hyperthyroidism.

The chain links TRBV7-3 to TRBJ2-5; D call uncertain. V dropped 0 bases and J dropped 4 bases, with 12 bases sitting between them. Germline assignment: CDR1 SGHTA and CDR2 FQGTGA. This CDR3 has 15 amino acids. DNA for the CDR3: TGTGCCAGCAGCTTAACCGGCGCGCGAGGAGAGACCCAGTACTTC. This translates into CASSLTGARGETQYF.

This clonotype was recorded a few times. This chain joins TRBV3-1 and TRBJ2-1; 8 bases fit TRBD2. This CDR3 is built from 13 residues. Germline lookup yields CDR1 LGHDT and CDR2 YNNKEL (reference sequence). After removal of 7 bases from V and 7 bases from J, the junction contained 6 bases not matched to a gene. CDR3 sequence: CASTGGLENEQFF. The DNA of the CDR3 is TGTGCCAGCACGGGAGGGTTGGAGAATGAGCAGTTCTTC.

This clonotype has a handful of counts. The genes are TRBV20-1 and TRBJ2-2, with D possibly TRBD2 on 6 matching bases. This CDR3 has 13 residues. The ends were cut back, 4 bases at V and 5 bases at J, with 11 bases in the middle. CDR1 DFQATT and CDR2 SNEGSKA come from the germline V gene (reference sequence). CDR3 sequence (DNA): TGCAGTGCTATGGGACTTACGACCGGGGAGCTGTTTTTT. As protein: CSAMGLTTGELFF.

This clonotype was detected only a few times. The rearrangement links TRBV11-2 to TRBJ2-1; TRBD2 agrees at 7 bases. V gave up 3 bases and J gave up 2 bases; unmatched junction bases: 13. Per germline, CDR1 SGHAT and CDR2 FQNNGV. The CDR3 covers 18 residues. DNA for the CDR3: TGTGCCAGCAGCTTGCGACCGGGACTGACTAGCCCCTACAATGAGCAGTTCTTC. Translated, it gives CASSLRPGLTSPYNEQFF.

The chain employs TRBV7-9 and TRBJ2-5; 7 bases map to TRBD1. CDR3 length: 15 amino acids. The ends lost 5 bases at V and 5 bases at J; junction bases unmatched: 11. CDR1 and CDR2 (germline): SEHNR, FQNEAQ (reference sequence). CDR3: CASSPLQGVGETQYF. The CDR3 DNA reads TGTGCCAGCAGCCCACTCCAGGGGGTTGGGGAGACCCAGTACTTC.

The J gene is TRBJ2-3, the V gene TRBV6-2 or TRBV6-3; TRBD1 aligns across 10 bases. CDR1 and CDR2 from the germline V gene are MNHEY and SVGEGT. The J segment lost 1 base and the V segment lost 10 bases, leaving 8 bases of the junction unmatched. This CDR3 is 15 amino acids long. The CDR3 protein is CANSRGTGGTDTQYF. CDR3 sequence (DNA): TGTGCCAACAGCCGCGGGACAGGGGGCACAGATACGCAGTATTTT.

CDR3 loop: CASSFGGRGIRNEQFF. In DNA, the CDR3 is TGTGCCAGCAGCTTTGGCGGGAGGGGGATTCGCAATGAGCAGTTCTTC. The chain joins TRBV5-8 to TRBJ2-1; 9 bases agree with TRBD2. The V gene end was trimmed by 2 bases and the J gene end by 6 bases; junction bases not matched to a gene: 9. The CDR3 covers 16 residues. Germline CDR1 SGHTS, CDR2 YDEGEE.

This clonotype has more than one count but fewer than ten. The chain recombines TRBV6-1 with TRBJ2-2; D is possibly TRBD2 (5 bases). V was pared by 8 bases and J by 2 bases, with 15 bases between. The CDR3 is 15 amino acids. Germline CDR1 is MNHNS and CDR2 is SASEGT. The CDR3 reads CASDQAAANTGELFF. CDR3 DNA: TGTGCCAGCGACCAAGCGGCAGCAAACACCGGGGAGCTGTTTTTT.

This clonotype was counted at least ten times. This rearrangement joins TRBV3-1 to TRBJ1-1; D might be TRBD1 (5 bases). CDR1 and CDR2 (germline): LGHDT, YNNKEL (reference sequence). Trimming pared 3 bases from V and 2 bases from J, leaving 10 bases between. The CDR3 covers 14 residues. The CDR3 protein is CASSQDTDNTEAFF. The CDR3 DNA follows: TGTGCCAGCAGCCAGGACACGGATAACACTGAAGCTTTCTTT.

There are many counts of this clonotype. The rearrangement joins TRBV12-3 or TRBV12-4 to TRBJ2-2, with TRBD2 identical over 10 bases. The ends lost 4 bases at V and 8 bases at J; junction bases unmatched: 10. This CDR3 region has 16 residues. The CDR3 is CASSSFLAGDGGELFF. The CDR3 DNA reads TGTGCCAGCAGTTCGTTTCTAGCGGGAGACGGGGGGGAGCTGTTTTTT.

This clonotype turned up a few times. The V call is TRBV7-2, the J call TRBJ2-1, with D tentatively TRBD2 (5 bases). The V gene's germline CDR1 is SGHTA and CDR2 FQGNSA. V lost 5 bases and J lost 1, with 12 bases in between. CDR3 size: 15 residues. The CDR3 DNA reads TGTGCCAGCAGCCTTCTTAGGAGGTCCTACAATGAGCAGTTCTTC. Translation: CASSLLRRSYNEQFF.

There are a few counts of this clonotype. The J gene is TRBJ2-1, the V gene TRBV29-1, with 11 bases matching TRBD1. Germline V gene data show CDR1 as SQVTM and CDR2 as ANQGSEA. The CDR3 totals 13 residues. V lost 6 bases to trimming and J lost 11 bases; unmatched junction nucleotides: 9. The CDR3 loop reads CSVTGQGALKQFF. CDR3 sequence (DNA): TGCAGCGTCACCGGACAGGGGGCGTTAAAGCAGTTCTTC.

The sample holds many counts of this clonotype. The rearrangement links TRBV12-3 or TRBV12-4 to TRBJ2-7; 12 positions match TRBD2. Losses at the gene ends were 6 bases for V and 10 bases for J; bases not matched to a gene: 16. The CDR3 is 16 residues long. The CDR3 region is CASSLRTSGDPTKQYF. In nucleotides, the CDR3 is TGTGCCAGCAGCTTGAGGACTAGCGGGGATCCTACGAAACAGTACTTC.

This chain uses TRBV7-3 with TRBJ2-1; TRBD1 agrees at 9 bases. In germline, CDR1 is SGHTA, CDR2 FQGTGA. The CDR3 is 15 amino acids. V shed 6 bases, J shed 3 bases, and the junction held 6 bases outside the gene matches. CDR3 amino acids: CASRSGTGIYNEQFF. The CDR3 bases are TGTGCCAGCAGGTCCGGGACAGGGATCTACAATGAGCAGTTCTTC.

This clonotype was observed at least ten times. The rearrangement links TRBV24-1 to TRBJ2-2; 8 bases line up with TRBD2. CDR1 is KGHDR, CDR2 SFDVKD, per germline. Germline trimming cut 5 bases from V and 3 bases from J; bases unmatched to any gene: 10. This CDR3 comprises 17 residues. CDR3 protein: CATSALHSGDHTGELFF. Here the CDR3 DNA reads TGTGCCACCAGTGCCCTTCATAGCGGGGATCACACCGGGGAGCTGTTTTTT.

This clonotype was seen ten or more times. The chain employs TRBV5-1 and TRBJ2-1; 15 nucleotides match TRBD2. Trimming removed 5 bases from V and 8 bases from J; junction bases left unmatched: 5. The CDR3 has 15 residues. Germline CDR1 SGHRS, CDR2 YFSETQ. CDR3 residues: CASSGGTSGRYEQFF. The DNA for the CDR3 is TGCGCCAGCAGTGGGGGGACTAGCGGGAGGTATGAGCAGTTCTTC.

Concerning this clonotype: At one of its ends the junction is not consistent with the germline gene, which may arise from a read error. The chain joins TRBV28 to TRBJ2-2, with D perhaps assigned TRBD1 or TRBD2 (5 bases each). CDR3 size: 15 residues. Germline lookup yields CDR1 MDHEN and CDR2 SYDVKM. The CDR3 DNA follows: TGTGCCAGCAGTTCCCTAGCAGCAGGGACCGGGGAGCTGTGTTTT. Protein: CASSSLAAGTGELCF.

This clonotype showed up just a few times. V is TRBV5-5 and J is TRBJ2-2; 7 bases map to TRBD1. The CDR3 is made up of 16 amino acids. CDR1 is SGHKS, CDR2 YYEKEE, per germline (reference sequence). The J segment lost 5 bases and the V segment lost 2 bases, leaving 9 bases of the junction unmatched. CDR3: CASSLFGTDVTGELFF. For the CDR3, the DNA is TGTGCCAGCAGCTTATTTGGGACAGACGTAACCGGGGAGCTGTTTTTT.

This clonotype was picked up many times. The V and J genes are TRBV7-2 and TRBJ2-4, with TRBD2 matching 8 bases. The CDR3 is 14 residues long. J lost 4 bases, V lost 6 bases, and 5 bases had no gene match. Germline CDR1 is SGHTA and CDR2 is FQGNSA. The CDR3 loop reads CASSDSGTKNIQYF. CDR3 DNA sequence: TGTGCCAGCAGTGATAGCGGGACAAAAAACATTCAGTACTTC.

Comments on this clonotype: A much larger clone lies a single base off, so this may be a read error. V is TRBV2 and J is TRBJ2-2; possible D gene TRBD2, 6 bases. CDR1 is SNHLY and CDR2 is FYNNEI in the germline V gene. The CDR3 runs to 14 residues. The CDR3 DNA is TGTGCCAGCAAGAGGACTACTAACAGCGGGGAGCTGTTTTTT. Its protein is CASKRTTNSGELFF.

This chain connects TRBV2 to TRBJ2-7, with TRBD2 identical over 10 bases. The CDR3 is 14 residues long. Germline CDR1 is SNHLY and CDR2 is FYNNEI. V lost 8 bases, J lost 5 bases, and 9 bases stayed unmatched. In DNA form, the CDR3 reads TGTGCCAGCCGTCAGCGGGAGGGCCAGAACGAGCAGTACTTC. It is translated as CASRQREGQNEQYF.

The table lists this clonotype with many counts. The chain carries TRBV28 and TRBJ2-2, with 8 positions matching TRBD2. V dropped 5 bases and J dropped 4; count of bases not matched to a gene: 9. The CDR3 is 16 residues long. From germline, CDR1 is MDHEN and CDR2 SYDVKM. CDR3 loop: CASSPGSGSPTGELFF. CDR3 bases: TGTGCCAGCAGTCCAGGCAGCGGGAGTCCCACCGGGGAGCTGTTTTTT.

In this sample, this clonotype turned up many times. The chain couples TRBV6-1 to TRBJ1-2; no clear D gene. Germline-derived CDR1 and CDR2 are MNHNS and SASEGT. The CDR3 sequence is 12 residues long. V gave up 5 bases and J gave up 7 bases, with 11 bases separating them. CDR3 sequence (DNA): TGTGCCAGCAGTACGCCCGAGGGTGGCTACACCTTC. Protein: CASSTPEGGYTF.

In this sample, this clonotype turned up a few times. The chain employs TRBV20-1 and TRBJ1-5, with a possible D match to TRBD1 (5 bases). From germline, CDR1 is DFQATT and CDR2 SNEGSKA (reference sequence). CDR3 length: 16 residues. Trimming stripped 0 bases from V and 4 bases from J, with 16 bases between. The CDR3 DNA is TGCAGTGCTAGAGATGAAGGGGAACCGACTAATCAGCCCCAGCATTTT. It translates to CSARDEGEPTNQPQHF.

With regard to this clonotype: A much larger clone lies one base from this, so it may be a read error. The chain couples TRBV20-1 to TRBJ1-5, with 7 positions matching TRBD1. The DNA end is a closer match to TRBJ2-3, so the J assignment may be wrong. The CDR3 contains 14 residues. The germline gives CDR1 DFQATT, CDR2 SNEGSKA (reference sequence). The CDR3 protein is CSAQRRQGNQPQYF. CDR3 nucleotides: TGCAGTGCCCAGAGAAGACAGGGCAATCAGCCCCAGTATTTT.

As to this clonotype: Given a much more abundant clone one base away, this may be a read error. The rearrangement joins TRBV7-8 to TRBJ2-7; D gene uncertain. V gave up 3 bases and J gave up 2 bases, with 11 bases separating them. The CDR3 loop spans 14 amino acids. CDR1 and CDR2 (germline): SGHVS, FQNEAQ. CDR3 protein: CASSFFTRAYEQYF. The DNA of the CDR3 is TGTGCCAGCAGCTTTTTTACAAGAGCCTACGAGCAGTACTTC.

This clonotype was seen a few times. The CDR3 region is CASSPAPPDTQYF. CDR3 nucleotides: TGCGCCAGCAGCCCCGCTCCCCCAGATACGCAGTATTTT. V usage is TRBV4-1 and J usage is TRBJ2-3; D not certain. This CDR3 has 13 amino acids. Between the trimmed V and J ends, which lost 4 bases and 4 bases, there was a span of 9 bases. Germline lookup yields CDR1 MGHRA and CDR2 YSYEKL.

The chain carries TRBV10-3 and TRBJ2-1, with D maybe TRBD2 (6 bases). Trimming took 4 bases from V and 5 from J, leaving 12 bases between them. The germline V gene encodes CDR1 ENHRY and CDR2 SYGVKD. This CDR3 comprises 14 residues. The DNA of the CDR3 is TGTGCCATCAGTGGTGGGAGGCCTAACAATGAGCAGTTCTTC. Its translation: CAISGGRPNNEQFF.

This chain joins TRBV20-1 and TRBJ1-3; 8 bases align to TRBD1. The junction had 9 bases not matched to a gene; V was cut back by 2 bases and J by 3 bases. Germline lookup yields CDR1 DFQATT and CDR2 SNEGSKA (reference sequence). The CDR3 is 16 residues long. This CDR3 is CSARTTVDRGGNTIYF. The DNA of the CDR3 is TGCAGTGCTAGAACAACCGTCGACAGGGGTGGAAACACCATATATTTT.

The V gene is TRBV5-1, the J gene TRBJ2-3; 8 bases fit TRBD2. In germline, CDR1 is SGHRS, CDR2 YFSETQ. The CDR3 has 17 amino acids. The ends lost 4 bases at V and 4 bases at J; junction bases unmatched: 14. Written as DNA, the CDR3 is TGCGCCAGCAGCCCCAAGTCGGCTAGCGGGTTCGCAGATACGCAGTATTTT. Translation gives CASSPKSASGFADTQYF.

This clonotype occurred a few times. The chain carries TRBV28 and TRBJ2-5; the D call may be TRBD1 or TRBD2 (6 bases each). Germline lookup yields CDR1 MDHEN and CDR2 SYDVKM. This CDR3 spans 15 amino acids. With 6 bases removed from V and 5 bases from J, the gap between germline ends came to 19 bases. The CDR3: CASSPPRGEGETQYF. The CDR3 DNA follows: TGTGCCAGCAGCCCCCCTAGGGGGGAAGGGGAGACCCAGTACTTC.